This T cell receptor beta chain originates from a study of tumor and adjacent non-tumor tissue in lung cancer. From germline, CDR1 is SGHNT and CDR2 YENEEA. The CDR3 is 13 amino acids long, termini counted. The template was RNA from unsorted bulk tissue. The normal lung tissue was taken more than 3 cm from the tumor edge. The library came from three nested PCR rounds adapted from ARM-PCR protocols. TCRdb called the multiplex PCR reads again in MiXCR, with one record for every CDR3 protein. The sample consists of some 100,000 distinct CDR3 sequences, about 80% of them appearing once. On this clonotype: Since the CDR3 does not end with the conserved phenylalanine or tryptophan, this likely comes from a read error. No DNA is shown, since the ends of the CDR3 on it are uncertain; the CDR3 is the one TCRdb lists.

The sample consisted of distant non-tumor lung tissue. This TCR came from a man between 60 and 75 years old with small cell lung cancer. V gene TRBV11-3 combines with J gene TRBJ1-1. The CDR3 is CASSLGPNTEVFL.